The clone carrying this T cell receptor beta chain has ten or more counts. The antigen is undetermined. This specimen belongs to a study of early T cells in non-severe SARS-CoV-2 infection. Study details: The study sequenced bulk RNA from unsorted whole blood, with chains unpaired.

Individual cDNA molecules received unique molecular identifiers during library preparation. Each CDR3 protein gets one entry after TCRdb re-called the 5' RACE reads with MiXCR. The top ten clones hold about 4.2% of a sample with around 60,000 distinct CDR3 sequences, around 12% of them seen once. The study, taken as a whole, reports: The VDJdb matching leaned toward anti-spike CD8 responses and overlooked private and CD4 specificities.

This CDR3 is 12 amino acids long. V shed 4 bases and J shed 2 bases, with 6 bases lying between them. Germline-derived CDR1 and CDR2 are MNHEY and SVGAGI. The chain couples TRBV6-5 to TRBJ2-7; no clear D gene. The receptor was derived from an adult who was a healthcare worker with PCR-confirmed SARS-CoV-2 infection or an uninfected control (not recorded which). The source material was whole blood. CDR3 sequence reads: CASSSSPYEQYF. As DNA, the CDR3 is TGTGCCAGCAGTTCCTCCCCCTACGAGCAGTACTTC.